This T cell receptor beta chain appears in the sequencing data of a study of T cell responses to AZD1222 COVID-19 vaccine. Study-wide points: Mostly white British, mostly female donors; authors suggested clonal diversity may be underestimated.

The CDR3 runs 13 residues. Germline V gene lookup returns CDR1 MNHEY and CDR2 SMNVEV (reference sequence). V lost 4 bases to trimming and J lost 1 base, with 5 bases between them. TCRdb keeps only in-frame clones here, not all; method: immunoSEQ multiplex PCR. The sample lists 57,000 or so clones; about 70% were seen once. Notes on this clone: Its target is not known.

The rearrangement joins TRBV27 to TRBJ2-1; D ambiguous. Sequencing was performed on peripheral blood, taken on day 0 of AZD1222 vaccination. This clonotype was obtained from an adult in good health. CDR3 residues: CASSSGSYNEQFF. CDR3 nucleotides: TGTGCCAGCAGTTCCGGATCCTACAATGAGCAGTTCTTC.